This T cell receptor beta chain stems from a study of CD8+ T cells in alopecia areata. A panel of CD4, CD8alpha, NKG2D, NKG2ACE and other markers served to sort pooled cutaneous lymph node cells. The germline V gene has CDR1 NNHNN and CDR2 SYGAGS (reference sequence). Deletions cut 3 bases from V and 3 bases from J, with 12 bases between. CDR3 length equals 14 residues. The table lists this clone with a few counts. The germline and genes are mouse ones. The read ends 4 residues shy of where the CDR3 ends; the end is completed using the germline J gene. Isolated RNA was reverse transcribed into cDNA used as the sequencing template. Measured with immunoSEQ multiplex PCR; TCRdb has only the in-frame clones, and not every one. The sample shows about 270,000 clones, none of them appearing just once.

The sequenced sample consisted of CD4+ T cells sorted from a lymph node. The receptor comes from a C3H/HeJ mouse with alopecia areata. The strain's MHC: H2-k. The chain links TRBV13-2 to TRBJ1-1; tentative D call: TRBD1 (6 bases). This chain's CDR3 is CASGGDRRDTEVFF. Partial CDR3 DNA: TGTGCCAGCGGTGGTGACAGGCGGGACACA.